This T cell receptor (beta chain) was profiled in a study of blood T cells in healthy people across ages. Of note for this clonotype: Antigen specificity is unknown. Mismatch with germline at one junction end may stem from a read error.

Using a J-beta primer mix together with a sample-barcoded 5' primer, a second PCR was run for about 6 to 12 cycles. Via MiXCR, TCRdb re-called the 5' RACE reads, giving one row per CDR3 protein. The profile shows some 1.4 million distinct CDR3 sequences, roughly 45% of them singletons. The CDR3 extends over 17 amino acids. Germline CDR1 KGHDR, CDR2 SFDVKD. Study observations and caveats: Without sorted subsets, naive and antigen-experienced compartments could not be conclusively compared. TCR beta diversity correlated strongly with naive T cell percentage. In the absence of known donor CMV status, changes in expanded clonotypes were possibly confounded.

This clonotype originated in a woman in her late teens or twenties in good health. The specimen was blood. The genes are TRBV24-1 and TRBJ2-1, with 8 bases aligning to TRBD1. The CDR3 loop is CATSDSPIGTGDVEQFF. CDR3 nucleotides: TGTGCCACCAGCGATTCCCCCATTGGGACAGGAGATGTTGAGCAGTTCTTC.